These 14 T cell receptor beta chains were sequenced from one sample in a study of long-term antiretroviral therapy in people with HIV. The immunoSEQ assay was v3.0, run at survey level. The protocol was immunoSEQ multiplex PCR, while the TCRdb copy is restricted to in-frame clones and leaves out a portion. The top ten hold 4.5% to 5% of the sample, which has about 34,000 clones, approximately 85% seen once. This specimen was unsorted PBMCs, taken just over 2.7 years before starting antiretroviral therapy. The receptors come from a woman aged 25 to 39 with HIV.

The chain links TRBV30 to TRBJ2-3, with 9 nucleotides matching TRBD2. The CDR3 contains 13 residues. The germline V gene encodes CDR1 GTSNPN and CDR2 SVGIG (reference sequence). Trimming removed 3 bases from V and 11 bases from J; junction bases left unmatched: 9. This CDR3 is CAWSGRGGRGQYF. The CDR3 region has the DNA TGTGCCTGGAGCGGGCGGGGGGGCCGCGGGCAGTATTTT.

V and J are TRBV19 and TRBJ1-5; no clear D. CDR1 is LNHDA, CDR2 SQIVND, per germline (reference sequence). The ends were cut back, 6 bases at V and 3 bases at J, with 12 bases in the middle. CDR3 size: 14 residues. CDR3 DNA sequence: TGTGCCAGTAGGGGTGTCGCCCACAATCAGCCCCAGCATTTT. Encoded protein: CASRGVAHNQPQHF.

The CDR3 loop is CASSVGDLYNEQFF. CDR3 coding DNA: TGTGCCAGCAGTGTCGGGGACCTCTACAATGAGCAGTTCTTC. V and J are TRBV6-1 and TRBJ2-1, with D perhaps matching TRBD1 or TRBD2 (5 bases each). The CDR3 is made up of 14 amino acids. Germline CDR1 reads MNHNS; CDR2 reads SASEGT. Trimming took 4 bases from V and 3 from J, leaving 10 bases between them.

The chain couples TRBV7-6 to TRBJ2-6, with TRBD2 as a possible D gene (6 bases). Trimming pared 9 bases from V and 1 base from J, leaving 7 bases between. This CDR3 comprises 13 residues. The germline gives CDR1 SGHVS, CDR2 FNYEAQ. The CDR3 sequence: CASGGSGANVLTF. CDR3 coding DNA: TGTGCCAGTGGGGGGTCTGGGGCCAACGTCCTGACTTTC. The full variable domain, completed using reference TRBV7-6 and TRBJ2-6, is GAGVSQSPRYKVTKRGQDVALRCDPISGHVSLYWYRQALGQGPEFLTYFNYEAQQDKSGLPNDRFSAERPEGSISTLTIQRTEQRDSAMYRCASGGSGANVLTFGAGSRLTVL.

The chain links TRBV5-1 to TRBJ2-1; the D gene is possibly TRBD1 (5 bases). V lost 0 bases and J lost 4, with 11 bases in between. The CDR3 runs 15 residues. Per germline, CDR1 SGHRS and CDR2 YFSETQ. This CDR3 reads CASSLASGFYNEQFF. In nucleotides, the CDR3 is TGCGCCAGCAGCTTGGCTTCAGGGTTTTACAATGAGCAGTTCTTC. Full variable domain (outside the CDR3, taken from reference TRBV5-1 and TRBJ2-1): KAGVTQTPRYLIKTRGQQVTLSCSPISGHRSVSWYQQTPGQGLQFLFEYFSETQRNKGNFPGRFSGRQFSNSRSEMNVSTLELGDSALYLCASSLASGFYNEQFFGPGTRLTVL.

V is TRBV2 and J is TRBJ1-6; D remains ambiguous. Germline V gene lookup returns CDR1 SNHLY and CDR2 FYNNEI. The CDR3 has 15 amino acids. V lost 2 bases and J lost 2, with 7 bases in between. CDR3 region: CASSEKAAYNSPLHF. The CDR3 nucleotides are TGTGCCAGCAGTGAAAAGGCCGCCTATAATTCACCCCTCCACTTT.

J is TRBJ1-2 and V is TRBV4-1; 7 bases line up with TRBD1. V lost 4 bases, J lost 4 bases, and 9 bases stayed unmatched. The CDR3 totals 15 residues. Germline assignment: CDR1 MGHRA and CDR2 YSYEKL. The CDR3, as DNA: TGCGCCAGCAGCCCACGACAGGGCGCTAGCTATGGCTACACCTTC. Translated: CASSPRQGASYGYTF.

This rearrangement joins TRBV4-2 to TRBJ2-3; 13 nucleotides align to TRBD2. This CDR3 is built from 17 residues. CDR1 is LGHNA and CDR2 is YNFKEQ in the germline V gene. Trimming removed 4 bases from V and 3 bases from J; junction bases left unmatched: 7. DNA for the CDR3: TGTGCCAGCAGCCCGCAGGGGACTAGCGGGGTAACAGATACGCAGTATTTT. Its protein is CASSPQGTSGVTDTQYF.

This clone was observed a few times. This sequence joins TRBV6-1 and TRBJ1-3; 7 bases agree with TRBD1. V shed 6 bases and J 8 bases; nucleotides not matched to a gene: 7. The CDR3 runs 13 residues. Germline V gene data show CDR1 as MNHNS and CDR2 as SASEGT. The CDR3 loop is CASRLGGADTIYF. CDR3 nucleotides: TGTGCCAGCAGGTTAGGGGGCGCGGACACCATATATTTT.

J is TRBJ2-7 and V is TRBV5-1, with 7 positions matching TRBD2. The CDR3 is 14 residues long. V trimming: 4 bases; J trimming: 2 bases; junction bases outside the gene matches: 6. The germline gives CDR1 SGHRS, CDR2 YFSETQ. CDR3 in amino acids: CASSLGTTAYEQYF. The CDR3 DNA sequence: TGCGCCAGCAGCCTAGGGACTACCGCCTACGAGCAGTACTTC.

V and J are TRBV21-1 and TRBJ1-2. TRBV21-1 is assigned pseudogene status. CDR3 length equals 15 residues. CDR3 coding DNA: TGTGCCAGCAGCCCCAGGGGGGGCGCTGGCTATGGCTACACCTTC. Its translation: CASSPRGGAGYGYTF.

V gene TRBV25-1 combines with J gene TRBJ1-5; D might be TRBD1 (6 bases). The ends were cut back, 5 bases at V and 0 bases at J, with 20 bases in the middle. Germline values: CDR1 MGHDK, CDR2 SYGVNS. The CDR3 loop spans 18 amino acids. The CDR3 sequence is CASSTPDSIPHSNQPQHF. CDR3 coding DNA: TGTGCCAGCAGTACCCCGGACAGCATTCCCCATAGCAATCAGCCCCAGCATTTT.

This chain links TRBV29-1 with TRBJ2-5; weak D call: TRBD1 (6 bases). Germline CDR1 is SQVTM and CDR2 is ANQGSEA. This CDR3 region has 14 residues. Trimming shortened V by 6 bases and J by 3 bases, and 17 bases separated the two germline ends. This CDR3 reads CSVGALWGKETQYF. CDR3 nucleotides: TGCAGCGTGGGGGCCCTGTGGGGAAAAGAGACCCAGTACTTC.

This chain connects TRBV5-5 to TRBJ2-2, with 16 bases fitting TRBD2. This CDR3 is 18 amino acids long. The ends lost 4 bases at V and 2 bases at J; junction bases unmatched: 5. The germline CDR1 and CDR2 sequences are SGHKS and YYEKEE (reference sequence). Written as DNA, the CDR3 is TGTGCCAGCAGCCTGGGACTAGCGGGGGGGAGCAACACCGGGGAGCTGTTTTTT. This sequence encodes CASSLGLAGGSNTGELFF.